What follows describes a single T cell receptor (beta chain). Its matching antigen is unknown. This entry is derived from a study of cytomegalovirus exposure and HLA in healthy donors. The study ran its PCR with 60 Vbeta and 13 Jbeta primers. Libraries were prepared by immunoSEQ multiplex PCR; TCRdb keeps only in-frame clonotypes and omits some of them. This table holds some 120,000 clones, 65% to 85% found once. Study-level points and caveats: Most TCR sequences were seen very rarely across donors, but some public TCRs occurred in many. There were some V segments, including TRBV6-2 and TRBV6-3, excluded as indistinguishable.

From germline, CDR1 is SEHNR and CDR2 FQNEAQ (reference sequence). V lost 5 bases, J lost 2 bases, and 18 bases lay in between. The CDR3 contains 16 residues. The sequence came from a man aged 50 to 59 in good health and CMV-seronegative. The specimen was PBMCs. This sequence joins TRBV7-9 and TRBJ1-1; a possible D gene is TRBD1 (6 bases). The CDR3 region has the DNA TGTGCCAGCAGCCAGGCAGGGGTTTTCCTCAACACTGAAGCTTTCTTT. Protein product: CASSQAGVFLNTEAFF.